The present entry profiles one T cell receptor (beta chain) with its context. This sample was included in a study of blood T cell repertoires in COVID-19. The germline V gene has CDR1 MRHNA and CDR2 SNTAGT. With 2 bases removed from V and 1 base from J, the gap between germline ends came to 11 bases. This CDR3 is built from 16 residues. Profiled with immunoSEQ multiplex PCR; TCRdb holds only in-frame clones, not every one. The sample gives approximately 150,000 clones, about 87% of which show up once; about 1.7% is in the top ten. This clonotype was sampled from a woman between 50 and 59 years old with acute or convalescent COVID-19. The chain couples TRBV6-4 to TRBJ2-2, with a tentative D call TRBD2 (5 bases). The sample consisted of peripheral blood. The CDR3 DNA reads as TGTGCCAGCAGTGACGCAGCGGCGGGGAACACCGGGGAGCTGTTTTTT. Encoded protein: CASSDAAAGNTGELFF.